Following are 2 T cell receptor beta chains from one sample sequenced in a study of shared clonotypes between healthy human individuals. Clones were read by immunoSEQ multiplex PCR, and TCRdb kept only the in-frame ones, dropping some. The table shows 1,400,000 or so clones, with 98% occurring only once. The sample was naive CD4+ T cells sorted from blood. Regarding subset: CD45RA+ positively selected. Receptors were obtained from a man aged 25 to 45 in good health.

The rearrangement links TRBV13 to TRBJ2-5; possibly TRBD1 or TRBD2 for D (6 bases each). The V gene lost 5 bases and the J gene lost 4 bases, with 23 bases spanning the gap. Germline V CDR1 and CDR2: PRHDT, FYEKMQ (reference sequence). The CDR3 covers 17 residues. CDR3 nucleotide sequence: TGTGCCAGCAGCCCCCGTGGGGGGCTAGGGTTGGGAGAGACCCAGTACTTC. This gives the protein CASSPRGGLGLGETQYF.

The CDR3 loop is CASSVVGTGVAGANVLTF. The CDR3 DNA reads TGTGCCAGCAGCGTAGTTGGGACAGGGGTAGCTGGGGCCAACGTCCTGACTTTC. The V call is TRBV9, the J call TRBJ2-6; TRBD1 matches at 10 bases. After removal of 0 bases from V and 2 bases from J, the junction contained 5 bases not matched to a gene. Germline V gene data show CDR1 as SGDLS and CDR2 as YYNGEE. CDR3 length: 18 amino acids.